This T cell receptor (beta chain) was sequenced in a study of CD8 T cells in ankylosing spondylitis. Findings and caveats of the study: Blood of patients with ankylosing spondylitis appeared to be characterized by a TCR beta motif of several highly homologous variants.

This clonotype was counted at least ten times. Antigen unknown. Each CDR3 protein gets one entry after TCRdb re-called the 5' RACE reads with MiXCR. This sample has fewer than 500,000 distinct CDR3 sequences, with about 24% found just once. Trimming removed 0 bases from V and 4 bases from J; junction bases left unmatched: 12. This CDR3 has 18 residues. The V gene's germline CDR1 is DFQATT and CDR2 SNEGSKA (reference sequence). Input material: blood, either unsorted or a sorted T cell fraction (not recorded which). The J gene is TRBJ2-5, the V gene TRBV20-1, with 12 bases fitting TRBD2. This clonotype was sampled from a male donor with ankylosing spondylitis. CDR3 loop: CSARDDLAGGVLRETQYF. Here the CDR3 DNA reads TGCAGTGCTAGAGATGATCTAGCGGGAGGGGTTTTGCGAGAGACCCAGTACTTC.